This T cell receptor beta chain was sequenced for a study of blood T cell repertoires in COVID-19. In the original processing: Nucleated cell number was recorded as an estimate derived from reference gene primer amplification. Repertoires were generated with immunoSEQ multiplex PCR, while TCRdb's copy carries only in-frame clones and drops some. The DNA was the basis for D and trimming; V, J and clone size are from that table. In the table there are around 180,000 clones, 70% to 90% of which are singletons. Germline lookup yields CDR1 LGHDT and CDR2 YNNKEL (reference sequence). V was clipped by 5 bases and J by 0 bases, with 10 bases between them. The CDR3 covers 15 residues.

The sequenced material came from peripheral blood. The clonotype was recovered from a man aged 55-75 years with acute or convalescent COVID-19. The chain has TRBV3-1 (or the pseudogene TRBV3-2) and TRBJ2-2, with a tentative D call TRBD1 (5 bases). CDR3 protein: CASSETVANTGELFF. As DNA, the CDR3 is TGTGCCAGCAGCGAGACAGTGGCGAACACCGGGGAGCTGTTTTTT.